Listed below are T cell receptor beta chains from one sample, sequenced in a study of blood T cells in healthy people across ages. TCRdb re-analysed the 5' RACE reads in MiXCR, keeping a single row per CDR3 protein. The sample comprises about 640,000 distinct CDR3 sequences, approximately 50% of which are singletons, and 30% to 45% rests with the top ten. What was sequenced was blood. The receptors derive from a man aged 55 to 69 in good health. The CDR3 runs from the conserved cysteine through the conserved F or W. A D gene is named only where the DNA matches it firmly. Only some rows state a clone size, as once, few, many or a class for expanded clones.

DNA: TGTGCCAGCAGCCGTGTTAGCGGGGGGACAGATACGCAGTATTTT
CDR3: CASSRVSGGTDTQYF
J: TRBJ2-3
D: TRBD2
V: TRBV7-9
size: NA
length: 15

DNA: TGTGCCAGCACCCTGGGGGGTAGCGGGACCTTACTCAATGAGCAGTACTTC
CDR3: CASTLGGSGTLLNEQYF
J: TRBJ2-7
D: TRBD2
V: TRBV6-2/TRBV6-3
size: NA
length: 17

DNA: TGTGCCAGCAGCGAGCCAGGGGCCTATGGCTACACCTTC
CDR3: CASSEPGAYGYTF
J: TRBJ1-2
D: NA
V: TRBV7-9
size: NA
length: 13

DNA: TGTGCCAGCAGCTTGGGGACAGGGAAGACAAATGAGCAGTTCTTC
CDR3: CASSLGTGKTNEQFF
J: TRBJ2-1
D: TRBD1
V: TRBV11-2
size: NA
length: 15

DNA: TGCAGCGCCTGTCCCGGGACAGGGATGTACGAGCAGTACTTC
CDR3: CSACPGTGMYEQYF
J: TRBJ2-7
D: TRBD1
V: TRBV29-1
size: once
length: 14

DNA: TGCAGCGTTGATCGACAGGGATTATCCTACAATGAGCAGTTCTTC
CDR3: CSVDRQGLSYNEQFF
J: TRBJ2-1
D: TRBD1
V: TRBV29-1
size: few
length: 15

DNA: TGTGCCAGCAGGGTAGCGGGGTCACCCTACAATGAGCAGTTCTTC
CDR3: CASRVAGSPYNEQFF
J: TRBJ2-1
D: TRBD2
V: TRBV7-2
size: NA
length: 15

DNA: TGTGCCAGCAGCTTCGGGACTAGCGGGGGGGAACTGTATTTT
CDR3: CASSFGTSGGELYF
J: TRBJ2-3
D: TRBD2
V: TRBV13
size: few
length: 14

DNA: TGTGCCAGCACCTCGGGGGCTAGCCCCAGTACGCAGTATTTT
CDR3: CASTSGASPSTQYF
J: TRBJ2-3
D: NA
V: TRBV27
size: NA
length: 14

DNA: TGTGCCAGCAGCCCAACCAGCGGGGGGAAATTAAAGACCCAGTACTTC
CDR3: CASSPTSGGKLKTQYF
J: TRBJ2-5
D: TRBD2
V: TRBV3-1
size: few
length: 16

DNA: TGTGCCAGCAGCTTGATGGGGGTCAGCTACGAGCAGTACTTC
CDR3: CASSLMGVSYEQYF
J: TRBJ2-7
D: NA
V: TRBV7-2
size: few
length: 14

DNA: TGCGCCAGCAGCCCCGGGACAGGCCCGAACACCGGGGAGCTGTTTTTT
CDR3: CASSPGTGPNTGELFF
J: TRBJ2-2
D: TRBD1
V: TRBV5-1
size: NA
length: 16

DNA: TGTGCCAGCAGGTCTCGGGGGGGCCTTAGCAATGAGCAGTTCTTC
CDR3: CASRSRGGLSNEQFF
J: TRBJ2-1
D: TRBD2
V: TRBV27
size: few
length: 15

DNA: TGTGCCAGCAGTTTAGTCCCTAGCGGGGGCCAAGAGACCCAGTACTTC
CDR3: CASSLVPSGGQETQYF
J: TRBJ2-5
D: TRBD2
V: TRBV12-3/TRBV12-4
size: NA
length: 16

DNA: TGCGCCAGCAGCTCCACTATGGGCTCCTACGAGCAGTACTTC
CDR3: CASSSTMGSYEQYF
J: TRBJ2-7
D: NA
V: TRBV5-1
size: NA
length: 14

DNA: TGTGCCAGTAGTATAGATTTCAGGAAAGGGATTATAGCCAAAAACATTCAGTACTTC
CDR3: CASSIDFRKGIIAKNIQYF
J: TRBJ2-4
D: NA
V: TRBV19
size: NA
length: 19

DNA: TGCAGCGTTTCCCCGACTAGCACAGATACGCAGTATTTT
CDR3: CSVSPTSTDTQYF
J: TRBJ2-3
D: NA
V: TRBV29-1
size: NA
length: 13

DNA: TGTGCCTCAGTCTCCCCCCCCCAAGAGACCCAGTACTTC
CDR3: CASVSPPQETQYF
J: TRBJ2-5
D: NA
V: TRBV7-9
size: NA
length: 13

DNA: TGTGCCACCTCGGGACAGGGGAAGGGGGAAGCTTTCTTT
CDR3: CATSGQGKGEAFF
J: TRBJ1-1
D: TRBD1
V: TRBV12-3/TRBV12-4
size: NA
length: 13

DNA: TGCAGTGCGGGGCCGAACACCGGGGAGCTGTTTTTT
CDR3: CSAGPNTGELFF
J: TRBJ2-2
D: NA
V: TRBV20-1
size: NA
length: 12

DNA: TGTGCCAGCACCCGGACTAGCGGGGGCCCAGATTCGCAGTATTTT
CDR3: CASTRTSGGPDSQYF
J: TRBJ2-3
D: TRBD2
V: TRBV6-2/TRBV6-3
size: NA
length: 15

DNA: TGTGCCATCAGGACCGGGACTCCCTTAGATACGCAGTATTTT
CDR3: CAIRTGTPLDTQYF
J: TRBJ2-3
D: NA
V: TRBV10-3
size: NA
length: 14

DNA: TGTGCCAGCAGCTTTGGGACAGGATCTAACTATGGCTACACCTTC
CDR3: CASSFGTGSNYGYTF
J: TRBJ1-2
D: TRBD1
V: TRBV7-9
size: NA
length: 15

DNA: TGTGCCAGCAACCTGGGGGAGTGGGAAAACATTCAGTACTTC
CDR3: CASNLGEWENIQYF
J: TRBJ2-4
D: NA
V: TRBV6-6
size: once
length: 14